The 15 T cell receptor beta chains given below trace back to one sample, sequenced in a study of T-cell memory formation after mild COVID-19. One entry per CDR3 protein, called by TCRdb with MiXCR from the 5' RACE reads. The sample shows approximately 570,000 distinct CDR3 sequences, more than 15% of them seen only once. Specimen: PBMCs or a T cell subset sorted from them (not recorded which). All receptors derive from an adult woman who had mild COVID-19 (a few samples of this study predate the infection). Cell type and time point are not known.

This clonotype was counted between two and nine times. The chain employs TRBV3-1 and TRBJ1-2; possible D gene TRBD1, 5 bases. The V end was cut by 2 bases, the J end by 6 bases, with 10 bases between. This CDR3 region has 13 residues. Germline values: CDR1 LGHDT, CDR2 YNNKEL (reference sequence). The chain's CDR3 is CASSQQGGNGYTF. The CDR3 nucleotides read TGTGCCAGCAGCCAACAGGGAGGCAATGGCTACACCTTC.

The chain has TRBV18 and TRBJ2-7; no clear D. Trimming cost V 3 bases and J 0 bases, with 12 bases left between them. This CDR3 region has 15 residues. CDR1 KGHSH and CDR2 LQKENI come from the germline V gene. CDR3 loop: CASSPRQAPSYEQYF. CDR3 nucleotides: TGTGCCAGCTCACCCCGGCAGGCACCCTCCTACGAGCAGTACTTC.

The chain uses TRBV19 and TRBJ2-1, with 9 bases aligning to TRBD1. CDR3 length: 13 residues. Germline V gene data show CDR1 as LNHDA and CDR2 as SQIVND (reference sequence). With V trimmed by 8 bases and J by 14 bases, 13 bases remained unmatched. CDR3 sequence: CASSGTGTSIEFF. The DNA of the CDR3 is TGTGCCAGTTCCGGGACAGGGACTTCGATAGAGTTCTTC.

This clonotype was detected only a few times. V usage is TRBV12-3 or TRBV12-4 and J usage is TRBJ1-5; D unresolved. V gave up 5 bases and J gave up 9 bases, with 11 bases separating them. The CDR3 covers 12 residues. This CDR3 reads CASSPTRWPQHF. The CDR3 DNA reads TGTGCCAGCAGTCCGACACGGTGGCCCCAGCATTTT.

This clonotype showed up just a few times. As DNA, the CDR3 is TGTGCCAGCAGTTTGCCCTCGTCTGCAACTAATGAAAAACTGTTTTTT. Amino acid sequence: CASSLPSSATNEKLFF. The J gene is TRBJ1-4, the V gene TRBV6-6; D unclear. The V gene's germline CDR1 is MNHNY and CDR2 SVGAGI (reference sequence). This CDR3 spans 16 amino acids. Trimming stripped 4 bases from V and 0 bases from J, with 12 bases between.

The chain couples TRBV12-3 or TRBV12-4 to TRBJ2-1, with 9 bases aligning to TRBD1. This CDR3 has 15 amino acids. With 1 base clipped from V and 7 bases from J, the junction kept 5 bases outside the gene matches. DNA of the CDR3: TGTGCCAGCAGTTTAGTGGGACAGGGTTTGAATGAGCAGTTCTTC. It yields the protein CASSLVGQGLNEQFF.

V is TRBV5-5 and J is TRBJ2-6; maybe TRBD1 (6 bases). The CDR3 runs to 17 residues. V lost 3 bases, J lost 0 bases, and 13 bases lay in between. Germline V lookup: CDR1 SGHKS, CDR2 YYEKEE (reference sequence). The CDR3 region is CASSSRQATSGANVLTF. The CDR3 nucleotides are TGTGCCAGCAGCTCTCGACAGGCTACCTCTGGGGCCAACGTCCTGACTTTC. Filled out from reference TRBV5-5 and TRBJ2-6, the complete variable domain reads DAGVTQSPTHLIKTRGQQVTLRCSPISGHKSVSWYQQVLGQGPQFIFQYYEKEERGRGNFPDRFSARQFPNYSSELNVNALLLGDSALYLCASSSRQATSGANVLTFGAGSRLTVL.

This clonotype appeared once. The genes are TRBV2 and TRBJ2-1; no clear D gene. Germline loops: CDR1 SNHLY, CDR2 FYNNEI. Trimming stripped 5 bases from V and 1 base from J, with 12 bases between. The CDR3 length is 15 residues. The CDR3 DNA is TGTGCCAGCAGTAACGGCCTAGGGTCCTACAATGAGCAGTTCTTC. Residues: CASSNGLGSYNEQFF.

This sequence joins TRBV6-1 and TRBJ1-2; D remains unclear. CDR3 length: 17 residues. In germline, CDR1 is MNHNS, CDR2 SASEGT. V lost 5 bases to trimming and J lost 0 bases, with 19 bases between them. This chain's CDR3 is CASSSQPGNAANYGYTF. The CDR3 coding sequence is TGTGCCAGCAGTTCTCAGCCGGGAAATGCGGCTAACTATGGCTACACCTTC.

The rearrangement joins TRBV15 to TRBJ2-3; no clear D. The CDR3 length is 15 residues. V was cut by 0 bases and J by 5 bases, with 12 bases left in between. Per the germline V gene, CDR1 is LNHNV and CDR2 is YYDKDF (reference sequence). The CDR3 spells CATSRDNEELDTQYF. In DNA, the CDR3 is TGTGCCACCAGCAGAGATAACGAGGAACTAGATACGCAGTATTTT.

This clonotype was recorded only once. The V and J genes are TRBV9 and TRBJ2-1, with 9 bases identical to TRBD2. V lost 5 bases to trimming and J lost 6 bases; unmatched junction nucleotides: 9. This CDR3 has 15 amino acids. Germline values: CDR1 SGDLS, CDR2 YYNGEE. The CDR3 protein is CASSPSGAWGNEQFF. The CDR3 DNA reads TGTGCCAGCAGTCCTAGCGGGGCTTGGGGCAATGAGCAGTTCTTC.

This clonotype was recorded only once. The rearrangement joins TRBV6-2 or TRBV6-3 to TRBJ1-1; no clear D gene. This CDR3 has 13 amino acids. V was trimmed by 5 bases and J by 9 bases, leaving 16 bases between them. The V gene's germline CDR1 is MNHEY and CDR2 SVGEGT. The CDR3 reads CASSPWTGNQAFF. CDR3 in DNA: TGTGCCAGCAGTCCCTGGACCGGTAATCAAGCTTTCTTT.

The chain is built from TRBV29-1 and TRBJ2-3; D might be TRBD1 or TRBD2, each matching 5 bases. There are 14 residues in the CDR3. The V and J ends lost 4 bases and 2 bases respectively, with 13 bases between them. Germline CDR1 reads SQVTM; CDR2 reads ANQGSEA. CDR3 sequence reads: CSVGGGGFTDTQYF. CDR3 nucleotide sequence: TGCAGCGTTGGGGGCGGCGGGTTCACAGATACGCAGTATTTT.

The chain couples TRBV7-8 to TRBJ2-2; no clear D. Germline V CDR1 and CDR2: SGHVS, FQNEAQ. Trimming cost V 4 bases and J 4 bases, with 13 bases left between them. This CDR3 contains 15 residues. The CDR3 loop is CASSSRNRPTGELFF. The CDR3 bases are TGTGCCAGCAGCTCCCGGAACAGACCCACCGGGGAGCTGTTTTTT.

In DNA form, the CDR3 reads TGTGCCATCAGTTCGGGGGAGGACTACGAGCAGTACTTC. Protein: CAISSGEDYEQYF. V and J are TRBV10-3 and TRBJ2-7, with a tentative D call TRBD2 (6 bases). The V end was cut by 5 bases, the J end by 3 bases, with 11 bases between. CDR3 size: 13 residues. Germline V gives CDR1 ENHRY, CDR2 SYGVKD.